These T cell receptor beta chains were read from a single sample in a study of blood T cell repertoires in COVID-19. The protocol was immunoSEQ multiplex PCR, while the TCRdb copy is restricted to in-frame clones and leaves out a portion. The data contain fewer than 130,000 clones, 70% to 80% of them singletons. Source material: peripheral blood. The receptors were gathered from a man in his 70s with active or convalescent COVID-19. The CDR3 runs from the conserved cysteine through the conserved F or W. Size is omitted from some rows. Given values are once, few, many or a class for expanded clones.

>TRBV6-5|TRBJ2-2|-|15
CASTAGQGNTGELFF
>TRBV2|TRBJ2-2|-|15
CASRAPGGRTGELFF
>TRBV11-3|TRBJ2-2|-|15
CASSDRDRDTGELFF
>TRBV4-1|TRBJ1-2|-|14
CASSQERDRYGYTF
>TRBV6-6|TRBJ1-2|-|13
CAARRGANYGYTF
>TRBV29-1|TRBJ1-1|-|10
CSVGETEAFF
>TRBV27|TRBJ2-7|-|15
CASSSRTSGSYEQYF
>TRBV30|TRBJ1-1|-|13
CAWSAGTGGEAFF
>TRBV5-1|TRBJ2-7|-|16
CASSSSNGQGWYEQYF
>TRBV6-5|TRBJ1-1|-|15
CASTEIGGRDTEAFF
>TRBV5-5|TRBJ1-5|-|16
CASSLFWTGGNQPQHF
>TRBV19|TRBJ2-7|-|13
CASSGSTAGEQYF
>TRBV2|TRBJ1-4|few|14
CASRMDRGNEKLFF
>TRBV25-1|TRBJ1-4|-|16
CASSEVRSRGAEKLFF
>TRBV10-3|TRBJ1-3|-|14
CAISEAGYRNTIYF
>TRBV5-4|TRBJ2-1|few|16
CASSLKHLGTSNEQFF
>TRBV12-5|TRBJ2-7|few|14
CASGLAPAGYEQYF
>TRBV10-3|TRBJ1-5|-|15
CAIKKDRGSNQPQHF
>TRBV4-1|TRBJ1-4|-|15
CASSQDAGRNEKLFF
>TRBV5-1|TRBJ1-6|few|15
CASRAGQGLNSPLHF
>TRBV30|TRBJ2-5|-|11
CAWTGAETQYF
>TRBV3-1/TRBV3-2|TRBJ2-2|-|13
CASSRSYVGELFF
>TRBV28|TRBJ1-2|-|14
CASSLPRGAYGYTF
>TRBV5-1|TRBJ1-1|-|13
CASSLAVSTEAFF
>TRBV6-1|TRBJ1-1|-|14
CASSDRSMNTEAFF
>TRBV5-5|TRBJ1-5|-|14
CASSLPGLNQPQHF
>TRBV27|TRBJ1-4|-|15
CASSSPDRGNEKLFF
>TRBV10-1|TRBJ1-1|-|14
CASTSGTTNTEAFF
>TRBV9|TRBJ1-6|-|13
CASSGTGDSPLHF
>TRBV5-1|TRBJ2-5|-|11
CASSLEQTQYF
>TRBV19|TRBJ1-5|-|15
CASTSLQGYNQPQHF
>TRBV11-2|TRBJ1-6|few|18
CASSLVSLGSSYNSPLHF
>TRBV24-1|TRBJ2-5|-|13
CATSSPGQETQYF
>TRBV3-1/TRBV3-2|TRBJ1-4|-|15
CASSPTGDRVEKLFF
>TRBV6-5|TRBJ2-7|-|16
CASSYSFPGISYEQYF
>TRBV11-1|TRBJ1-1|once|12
CASSVQGLETFF
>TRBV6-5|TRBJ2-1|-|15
CASRPGLPSYNEQFF
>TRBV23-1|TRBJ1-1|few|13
CASSRPWSTEAFF
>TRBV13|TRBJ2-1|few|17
CASSLYRGRQGPSEQFF
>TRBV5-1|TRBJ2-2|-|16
CASSLLRGGNTGELFF
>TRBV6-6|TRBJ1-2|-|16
CASKFDRDRVKYGYTF
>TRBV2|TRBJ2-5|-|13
CASSDRGQETQYF
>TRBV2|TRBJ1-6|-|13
CASSGTGGSPLHF
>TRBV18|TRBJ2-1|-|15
CASSRTSGSYNEQFF
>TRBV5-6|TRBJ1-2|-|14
CASSLVQGEGGYTF
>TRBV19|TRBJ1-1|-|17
CASTPLGGDRMNTEAFF
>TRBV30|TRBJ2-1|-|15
CAWALGGTAYNEQFF
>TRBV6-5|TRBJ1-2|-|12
CASSNRDYGYTF
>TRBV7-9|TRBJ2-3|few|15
CASRPTSASTDTQYF
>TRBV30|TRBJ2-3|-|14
CAWSHPGGTDTQYF
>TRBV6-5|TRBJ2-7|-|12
CASLKGSYEQYF
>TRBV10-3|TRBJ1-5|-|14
CAISGRTGGQPQHF
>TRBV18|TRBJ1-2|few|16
CASSPPYEGSGYGYTF
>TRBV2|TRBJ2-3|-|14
CASSGALSTDTQYF
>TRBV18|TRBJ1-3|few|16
CASSPTGTGSGNTIYF
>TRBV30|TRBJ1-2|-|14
CAWSAGSGIYGYTF
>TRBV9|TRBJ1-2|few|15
CASSPRDRGNYGYTF